One and the same sample provided the 8 T cell receptor beta chains below, sequenced in a study of blood T cell repertoires in COVID-19. Profiled with immunoSEQ multiplex PCR; TCRdb holds only in-frame clones, not every one. Of about 270,000 clones listed, approximately 90% were seen once; the top ten hold approximately 3%. Specimen: PBMCs or T cells enriched from blood (not recorded which). The origin of the receptors is a man aged 40-49 years who had been exposed to COVID-19.

This chain uses TRBV19 with TRBJ1-1, with 7 positions matching TRBD1. The germline V gene encodes CDR1 LNHDA and CDR2 SQIVND (reference sequence). This CDR3 comprises 14 residues. The V segment lost 3 bases and the J segment 1 base; nucleotides outside the gene matches: 2. The CDR3 loop reads CASSIGTANTEAFF. CDR3 DNA sequence: TGTGCCAGTAGTATTGGGACAGCGAACACTGAAGCTTTCTTT.

V is TRBV3-1 (or the pseudogene TRBV3-2) and J is TRBJ2-4, with D possibly TRBD1 on 5 matching bases. Deletions cut 1 base from V and 6 bases from J, with 10 bases between. This CDR3 has 14 amino acids. Germline CDR1 reads LGHDT; CDR2 reads YNNKEL (reference sequence). The CDR3 DNA sequence: TGTGCCAGCAGCCAAGCAGGGTCCGTAAACATTCAGTACTTC. Translation gives CASSQAGSVNIQYF.

The rearrangement joins TRBV28 to TRBJ1-5, with D uncertain. V lost 6 bases and J lost 2, with 14 bases in between. The CDR3 totals 15 residues. CDR1 MDHEN and CDR2 SYDVKM come from the germline V gene. CDR3 residues: CASSGISEGNQPQHF. CDR3 coding DNA: TGTGCCAGCAGCGGGATCTCCGAGGGCAATCAGCCCCAGCATTTT. The variable domain in full, completed from reference TRBV28 and TRBJ1-5, reads DVKVTQSSRYLVKRTGEKVFLECVQDMDHENMFWYRQDPGLGLRLIYFSYDVKMKEKGDIPEGYSVSREKKERFSLILESASTNQTSMYLCASSGISEGNQPQHFGDGTRLSIL.

This clone showed up just once. The chain is built from TRBV5-5 and TRBJ1-2, with TRBD1 matching 8 bases. With 0 bases clipped from V and 7 bases from J, the junction kept 8 bases outside the gene matches. CDR3 length: 15 amino acids. Per germline, CDR1 SGHKS and CDR2 YYEKEE (reference sequence). This CDR3 reads CASSLAVSGGLGYTF. In nucleotides, the CDR3 is TGTGCCAGCAGCTTGGCCGTGTCAGGGGGCCTTGGCTACACCTTC.

The chain joins TRBV19 to TRBJ2-2; TRBD1 matches at 7 bases. The CDR3 spans 14 residues. J gave up 4 bases and V 6 bases, and 5 bases lay outside the gene matches. CDR1 is LNHDA and CDR2 is SQIVND in the germline V gene (reference sequence). CDR3 sequence reads: CASRMDRSTGELFF. The CDR3 nucleotides are TGTGCCAGTAGGATGGACAGGAGCACCGGGGAGCTGTTTTTT.

The CDR3 DNA follows: TGTGCCTGGAGCGACGAGGGGGCGGCCATCGGGTACTTC. This sequence encodes CAWSDEGAAIGYF. V and J are TRBV30 and TRBJ2-7; 7 nucleotides line up with TRBD1. Germline V gene lookup returns CDR1 GTSNPN and CDR2 SVGIG (reference sequence). The CDR3 is made up of 13 amino acids. V gave up 3 bases and J gave up 12 bases; unmatched junction bases: 14. The full variable domain, in which reference TRBV30 and TRBJ2-7 provide the parts outside the CDR3, is SQTIHQWPATLVQPVGSPLSLECTVEGTSNPNLYWYRQAAGRGLQLLFYSVGIGQISSEVPQNLSASRPQDRQFILSSKKLLLSDSGFYLCAWSDEGAAIGYFGPGTRLTVT.

The chain joins TRBV27 to TRBJ2-1; TRBD2 aligns across 9 bases. CDR3 length: 16 residues. Losses at the gene ends were 3 bases for V and 9 bases for J; bases not matched to a gene: 12. The germline CDR1 and CDR2 sequences are MNHEY and SMNVEV (reference sequence). DNA for the CDR3: TGTGCCAGCAGTTTTTTAGTTAGCGGGAGTTACGGTGAGCAGTTCTTC. Encoded protein: CASSFLVSGSYGEQFF.

The rearrangement uses TRBV10-1 and TRBJ1-5; TRBD1 matches at 9 bases. The CDR3 is made up of 15 amino acids. Per the germline V gene, CDR1 is WNHNN and CDR2 is SYGVQD (reference sequence). For the CDR3, the DNA is TGCGAGACGTCGGACAGGGGTGTTAGCAATCAGCCCCAGCATTTT. As protein: CETSDRGVSNQPQHF.